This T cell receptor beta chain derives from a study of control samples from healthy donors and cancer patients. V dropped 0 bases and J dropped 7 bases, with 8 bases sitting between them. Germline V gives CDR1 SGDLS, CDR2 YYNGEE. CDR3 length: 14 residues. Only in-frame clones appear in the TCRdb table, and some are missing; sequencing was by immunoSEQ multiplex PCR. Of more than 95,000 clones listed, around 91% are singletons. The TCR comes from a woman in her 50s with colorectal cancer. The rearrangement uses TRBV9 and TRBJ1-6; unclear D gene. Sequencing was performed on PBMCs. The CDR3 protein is CASSVGPANSPLHF. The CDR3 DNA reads TGTGCCAGCAGCGTAGGTCCAGCCAATTCACCCCTCCACTTT.